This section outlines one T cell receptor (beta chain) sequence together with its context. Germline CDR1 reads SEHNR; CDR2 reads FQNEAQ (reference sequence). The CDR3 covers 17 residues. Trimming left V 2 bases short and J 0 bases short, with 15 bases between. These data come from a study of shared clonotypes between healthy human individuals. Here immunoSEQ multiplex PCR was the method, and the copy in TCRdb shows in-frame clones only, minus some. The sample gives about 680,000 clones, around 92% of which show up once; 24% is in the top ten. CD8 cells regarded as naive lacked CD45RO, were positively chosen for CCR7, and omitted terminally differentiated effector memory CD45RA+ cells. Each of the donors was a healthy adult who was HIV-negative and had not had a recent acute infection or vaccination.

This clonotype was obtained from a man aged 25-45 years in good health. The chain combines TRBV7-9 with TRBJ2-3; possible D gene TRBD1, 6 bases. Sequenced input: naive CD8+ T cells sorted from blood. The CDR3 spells CASSLTRTAYSTDTQYF. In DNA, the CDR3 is TGTGCCAGCAGCTTAACCCGGACAGCCTATAGCACAGATACGCAGTATTTT. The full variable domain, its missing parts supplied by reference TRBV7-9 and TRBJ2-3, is DTGVSQNPRHKITKRGQNVTFRCDPISEHNRLYWYRQTLGQGPEFLTYFQNEAQLEKSRLLSDRFSAERPKGSFSTLEIQRTEQGDSAMYLCASSLTRTAYSTDTQYFGPGTRLTVL.